The T cell receptor beta chain under discussion was sequenced for a study of blood T cells in healthy people across ages. Overall study findings and caveats: Both higher diversity and more naive CD4+ cells marked long-lived donors when set against aged donors. Percentage of naive T cells showed a strong correlation with TCR beta diversity.

For this clonotype: Its cognate antigen is unknown.

Trimming at V came to 0 bases and at J to 7 bases, leaving 9 bases not matched to a gene. Germline CDR1 SGDLS, CDR2 YYNGEE. CDR3 length: 16 residues. With a J-beta primer mix and a sample-barcoded 5' primer, a second PCR ran 7 to 11 cycles. MiXCR, run by TCRdb on the 5' RACE reads, gives a single entry per CDR3 protein. The sample shows roughly 800,000 distinct CDR3 sequences, roughly 53% of them seen only once. Sequenced sample: blood. The source of this sequence is an elderly man in good health. This chain joins TRBV9 and TRBJ2-1, with 8 positions matching TRBD2. The CDR3 nucleotides read TGTGCCAGCAGCGTAGGGCCGGGAGGGCCAAATAATGAGCAGTTCTTC. Translation gives CASSVGPGGPNNEQFF. Drawing the rest from reference TRBV9 and TRBJ2-1, the complete variable domain is DSGVTQTPKHLITATGQRVTLRCSPRSGDLSVYWYQQSLDQGLQFLIQYYNGEERAKGNILERFSAQQFPDLHSELNLSSLELGDSALYFCASSVGPGGPNNEQFFGPGTRLTVL.